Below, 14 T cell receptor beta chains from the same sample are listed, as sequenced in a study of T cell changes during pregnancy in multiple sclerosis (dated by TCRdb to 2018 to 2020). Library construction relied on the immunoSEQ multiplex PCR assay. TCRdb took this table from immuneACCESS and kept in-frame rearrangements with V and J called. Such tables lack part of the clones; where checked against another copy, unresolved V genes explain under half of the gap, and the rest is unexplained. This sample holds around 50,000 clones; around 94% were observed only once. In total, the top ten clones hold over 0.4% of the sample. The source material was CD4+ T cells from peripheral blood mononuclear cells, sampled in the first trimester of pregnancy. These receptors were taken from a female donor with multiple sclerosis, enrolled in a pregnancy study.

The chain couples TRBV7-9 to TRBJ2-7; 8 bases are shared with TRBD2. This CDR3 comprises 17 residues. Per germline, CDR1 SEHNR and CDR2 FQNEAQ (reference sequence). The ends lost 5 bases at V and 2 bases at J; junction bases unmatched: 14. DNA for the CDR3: TGTGCCAGCAGCCCCGATAGGATAGCGGGACAAACCTACGAGCAGTACTTC. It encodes CASSPDRIAGQTYEQYF.

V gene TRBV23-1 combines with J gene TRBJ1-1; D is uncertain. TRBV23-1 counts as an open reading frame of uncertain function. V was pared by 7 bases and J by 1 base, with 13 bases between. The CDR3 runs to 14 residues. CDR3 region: CASTTTQKNTEAFF. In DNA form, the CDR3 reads TGCGCCAGCACCACAACACAAAAGAACACTGAAGCTTTCTTT.

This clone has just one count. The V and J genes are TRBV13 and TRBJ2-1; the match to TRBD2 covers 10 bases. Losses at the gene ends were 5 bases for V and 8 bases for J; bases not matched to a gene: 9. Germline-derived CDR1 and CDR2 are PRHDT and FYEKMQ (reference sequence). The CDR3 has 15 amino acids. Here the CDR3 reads CASSHSGGPVDEQFF. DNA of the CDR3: TGTGCCAGCAGCCATAGCGGGGGGCCGGTAGATGAGCAGTTCTTC. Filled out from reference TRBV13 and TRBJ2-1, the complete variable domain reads AAGVIQSPRHLIKEKRETATLKCYPIPRHDTVYWYQQGPGQDPQFLISFYEKMQSDKGSIPDRFSAQQFSDYHSELNMSSLELGDSALYFCASSHSGGPVDEQFFGPGTRLTVL.

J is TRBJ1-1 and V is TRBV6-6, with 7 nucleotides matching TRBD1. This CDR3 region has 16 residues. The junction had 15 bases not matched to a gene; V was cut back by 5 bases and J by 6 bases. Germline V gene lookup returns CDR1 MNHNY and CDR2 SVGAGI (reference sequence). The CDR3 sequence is CASSPSTGRSWAEAFF. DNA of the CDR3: TGTGCCAGCAGTCCATCGACAGGGCGGTCTTGGGCTGAAGCTTTCTTT.

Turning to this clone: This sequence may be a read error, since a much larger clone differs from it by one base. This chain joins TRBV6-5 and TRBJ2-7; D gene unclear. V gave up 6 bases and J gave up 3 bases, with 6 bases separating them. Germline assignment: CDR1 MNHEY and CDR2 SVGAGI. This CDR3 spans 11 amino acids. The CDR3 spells CASSLGYEQYF. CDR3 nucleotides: TGTGCCAGCAGCCTCGGCTACGAGCAGTACTTC.

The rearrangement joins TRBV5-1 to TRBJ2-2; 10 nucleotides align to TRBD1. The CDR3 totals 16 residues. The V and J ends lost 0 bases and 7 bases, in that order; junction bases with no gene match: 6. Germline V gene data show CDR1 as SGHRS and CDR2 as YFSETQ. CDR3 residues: CASSLAKTGGGGELFF. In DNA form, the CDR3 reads TGCGCCAGCAGCTTGGCCAAGACAGGGGGCGGCGGGGAGCTGTTTTTT.

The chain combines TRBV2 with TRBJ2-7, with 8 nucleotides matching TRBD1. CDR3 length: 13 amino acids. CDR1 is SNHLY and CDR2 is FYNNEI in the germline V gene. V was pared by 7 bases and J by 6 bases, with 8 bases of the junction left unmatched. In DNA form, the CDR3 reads TGTGCCAGCACCGGACAGGGAGCTGGCGAGCAGTACTTC. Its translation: CASTGQGAGEQYF.

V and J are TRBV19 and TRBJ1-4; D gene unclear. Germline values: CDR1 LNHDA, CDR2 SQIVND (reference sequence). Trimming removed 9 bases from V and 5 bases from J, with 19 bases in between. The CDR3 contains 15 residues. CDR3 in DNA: TGTGCCAGCTCGAGCGATTTGGCAAAAAATGAAAAACTGTTTTTT. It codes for CASSSDLAKNEKLFF.

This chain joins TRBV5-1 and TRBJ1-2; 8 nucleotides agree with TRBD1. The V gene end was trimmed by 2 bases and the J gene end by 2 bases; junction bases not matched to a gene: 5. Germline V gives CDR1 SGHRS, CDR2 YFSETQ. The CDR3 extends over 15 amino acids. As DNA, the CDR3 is TGCGCCAGCAGCTTAAACCAGGGGGCAAACTATGGCTACACCTTC. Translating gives CASSLNQGANYGYTF.

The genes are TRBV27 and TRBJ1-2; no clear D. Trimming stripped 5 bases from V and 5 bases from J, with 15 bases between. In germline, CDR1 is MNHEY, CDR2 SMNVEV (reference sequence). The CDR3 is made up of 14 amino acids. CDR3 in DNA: TGTGCCAGCAGTCTTCGCGGGAGAGGTTATGGCTACACCTTC. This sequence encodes CASSLRGRGYGYTF.

CDR3 in amino acids: CASSQQGGSNQPQHF. The CDR3 DNA is TGTGCCAGCTCCCAACAGGGAGGGAGCAATCAGCCCCAGCATTTT. The chain links TRBV18 to TRBJ1-5; tentative D call: TRBD1 (6 bases). The V gene lost 6 bases and the J gene lost 1 base, with 13 bases spanning the gap. The CDR3 contains 15 residues. Germline CDR1 KGHSH, CDR2 LQKENI.

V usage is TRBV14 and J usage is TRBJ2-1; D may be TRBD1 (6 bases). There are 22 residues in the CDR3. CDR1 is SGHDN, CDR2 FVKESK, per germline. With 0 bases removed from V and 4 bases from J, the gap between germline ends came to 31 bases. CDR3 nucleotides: TGTGCCAGCAGCCAAGACTTTCTGGATGAAGGGGGTTTAGTCTCAAAGTACAATGAGCAGTTCTTC. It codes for CASSQDFLDEGGLVSKYNEQFF.

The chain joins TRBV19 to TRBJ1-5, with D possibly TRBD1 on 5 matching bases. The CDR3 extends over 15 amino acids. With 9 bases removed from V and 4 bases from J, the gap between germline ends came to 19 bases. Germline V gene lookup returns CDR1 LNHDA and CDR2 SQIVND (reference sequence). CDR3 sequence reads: CASSEQDLVNQPQHF. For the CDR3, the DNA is TGTGCCAGCTCCGAACAGGACCTCGTAAATCAGCCCCAGCATTTT.

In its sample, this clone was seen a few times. CDR3 coding DNA: TGTGCCAGCAGTGCTCCGAGGGCAAGCTCCTATAATTCACCCCTCCACTTT. Its translation is CASSAPRASSYNSPLHF. The chain recombines TRBV2 with TRBJ1-6; D gene uncertain. The length of the CDR3 is 17 residues. The germline V gene has CDR1 SNHLY and CDR2 FYNNEI. Trimming left V 4 bases short and J 0 bases short, with 13 bases between.